The rows below give T cell receptor beta chains drawn from one sample of a study of blood T cell repertoires in COVID-19. Here immunoSEQ multiplex PCR was the method, and the copy in TCRdb shows in-frame clones only, minus some. Among more than 60,000 clones listed, around two thirds were seen once. Sequenced: peripheral blood. These receptors all come from a human donor with acute or convalescent COVID-19. The donor label of this sample is uncertain. The conserved cysteine and the conserved F or W are not part of the CDR3 here.

v_gene	j_gene	len	CDR3aa
TRBV3-1/TRBV3-2	TRBJ1-1	10	ASSPQGSEAF
TRBV9	TRBJ2-1	15	ASSEPEQGYPYNEQF
TRBV28	TRBJ1-5	9	ASSSYQPQH
TRBV13	TRBJ1-6	10	ASSSPGIPLH
TRBV6-1	TRBJ1-6	15	ASSEALLQGAGSPLH
TRBV6-2/TRBV6-3	TRBJ2-7	11	ASSYQRTMVQY
TRBV7-9	TRBJ1-1	11	ASSRTENTEAF
TRBV11-3	TRBJ2-3	15	ASSSSRGRGGVDTQY
TRBV5-1	TRBJ2-5	14	ASSPGSGRARETQY
TRBV9	TRBJ1-2	14	ASSVDRATPLGGYT
TRBV10-1	TRBJ1-2	11	ASSESRGKGYT
TRBV12-3/TRBV12-4	TRBJ2-2	11	ASSLKATGELF
TRBV3-1/TRBV3-2	TRBJ2-1	12	ASSQDGLVPEQF
TRBV19	TRBJ2-1	13	ASRAWDTPQNEQF
TRBV5-5	TRBJ2-2	14	ASSPLATANTGELF
TRBV18	TRBJ1-1	13	ASSSSRTGNTEAF
TRBV6-1	TRBJ1-4	13	ASSERTAGDGKLF
TRBV19	TRBJ1-2	9	ATSGGDGYT
TRBV28	TRBJ2-6	14	ASSLESISGANVLT
TRBV7-9	TRBJ1-2	11	ASSSDSRYGYT
TRBV3-1/TRBV3-2	TRBJ1-3	14	ASSQGTGTSGNTIY
TRBV18	TRBJ1-2	12	ASSPRQGSDGYT
TRBV14	TRBJ2-5	12	ASSPGTNQETQY
TRBV21-1	TRBJ2-5	13	ASSKANRESETQY
TRBV7-2	TRBJ2-3	13	ASSSTPAGSDTQY
TRBV4-2	TRBJ2-3	13	ASSQATSGTDTQY
TRBV27	TRBJ2-1	9	ASSTTEEQF
TRBV28	TRBJ1-4	10	ASSFRNEKLF
TRBV6-5	TRBJ2-1	13	ASSYSTGTWNEQF
TRBV15	TRBJ1-1	12	ATSGGGGYAEAF
TRBV21-1	TRBJ1-5	13	ASSGGLGSNQPQH
TRBV7-2	TRBJ1-4	17	ASSLRPRVRDSDNEKLF
TRBV10-3	TRBJ1-3	14	AISESTGGTGNTIY
TRBV19	TRBJ1-2	11	ASSRGTHYGYT
TRBV10-3	TRBJ1-1	11	AITVSRVTEAF
TRBV4-1	TRBJ1-4	12	ASSRRQSNEKLF
TRBV5-1	TRBJ1-6	13	ASSLAGLPYSPLH
TRBV25-1	TRBJ2-1	14	ASSAGTSGSYNEQF
TRBV28	TRBJ2-1	12	ASSLVAVKVEQF
TRBV2	TRBJ1-6	13	ASSETGTGNSPLH
TRBV6-5	TRBJ2-5	12	ASRRDYPGETQY
TRBV7-9	TRBJ2-1	9	ASSSIGARI
TRBV7-9	TRBJ1-1	13	ASSRMGGSGTEAF
TRBV4-1	TRBJ1-5	13	ASSRGLGQGQPQH
TRBV2	TRBJ2-1	13	ASSETGQGSNEQF